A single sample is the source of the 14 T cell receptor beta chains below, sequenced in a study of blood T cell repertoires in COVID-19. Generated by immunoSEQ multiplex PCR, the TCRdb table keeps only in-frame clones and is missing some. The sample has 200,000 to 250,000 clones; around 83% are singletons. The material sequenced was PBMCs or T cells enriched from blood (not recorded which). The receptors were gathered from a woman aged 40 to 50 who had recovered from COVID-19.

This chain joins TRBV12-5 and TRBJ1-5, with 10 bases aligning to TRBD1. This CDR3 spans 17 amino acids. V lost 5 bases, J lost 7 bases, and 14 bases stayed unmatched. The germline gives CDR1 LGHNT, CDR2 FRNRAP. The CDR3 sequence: CASGLSRGRTGGQPQHF. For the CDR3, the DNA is TGTGCTAGTGGTCTCTCGCGCGGAAGGACAGGGGGACAGCCCCAGCATTTT.

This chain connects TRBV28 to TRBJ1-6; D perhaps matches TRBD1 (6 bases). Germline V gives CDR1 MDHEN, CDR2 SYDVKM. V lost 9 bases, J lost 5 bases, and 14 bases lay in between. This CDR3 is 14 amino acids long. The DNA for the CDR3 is TGTGCCAGTTCCCCCGGGACACATAATTCACCCCTCCACTTT. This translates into CASSPGTHNSPLHF. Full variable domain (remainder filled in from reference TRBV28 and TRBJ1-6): DVKVTQSSRYLVKRTGEKVFLECVQDMDHENMFWYRQDPGLGLRLIYFSYDVKMKEKGDIPEGYSVSREKKERFSLILESASTNQTSMYLCASSPGTHNSPLHFGNGTRLTVT.

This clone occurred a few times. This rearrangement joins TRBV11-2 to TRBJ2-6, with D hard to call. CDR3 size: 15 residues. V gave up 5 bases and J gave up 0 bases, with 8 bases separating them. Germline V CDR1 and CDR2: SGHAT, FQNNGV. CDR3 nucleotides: TGTGCCAGCAGCCCCATGGCCTCTGGGGCCAACGTCCTGACTTTC. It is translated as CASSPMASGANVLTF.

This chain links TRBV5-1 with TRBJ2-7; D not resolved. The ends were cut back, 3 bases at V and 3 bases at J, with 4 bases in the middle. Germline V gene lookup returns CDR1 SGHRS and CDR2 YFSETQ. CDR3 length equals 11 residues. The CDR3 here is CASSSNYEQYF. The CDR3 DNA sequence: TGCGCCAGCAGCTCAAACTACGAGCAGTACTTC.

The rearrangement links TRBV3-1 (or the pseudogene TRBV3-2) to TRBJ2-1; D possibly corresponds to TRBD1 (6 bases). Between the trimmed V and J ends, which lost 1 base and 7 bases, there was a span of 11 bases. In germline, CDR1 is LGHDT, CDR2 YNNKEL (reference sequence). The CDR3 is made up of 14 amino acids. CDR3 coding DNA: TGTGCCAGCAGCCAAGGGGGGCCCGTGAATGAGCAGTTCTTC. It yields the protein CASSQGGPVNEQFF.

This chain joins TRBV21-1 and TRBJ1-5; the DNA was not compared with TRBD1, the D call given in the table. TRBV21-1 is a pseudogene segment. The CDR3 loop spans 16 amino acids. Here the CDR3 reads CASSKGDRGDNQPQHF. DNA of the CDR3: TGTGCCAGCAGCAAAGGGGACAGGGGGGATAATCAGCCCCAGCATTTT.

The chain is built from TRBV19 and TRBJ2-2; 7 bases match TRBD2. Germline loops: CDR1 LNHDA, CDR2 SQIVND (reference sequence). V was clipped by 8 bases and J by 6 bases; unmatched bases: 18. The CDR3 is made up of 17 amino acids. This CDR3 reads CASSPRGRGEQAGELFF. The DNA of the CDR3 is TGTGCCAGTTCCCCACGAGGGAGGGGCGAGCAGGCCGGGGAGCTGTTTTTT. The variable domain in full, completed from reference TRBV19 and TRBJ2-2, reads DGGITQSPKYLFRKEGQNVTLSCEQNLNHDAMYWYRQDPGQGLRLIYYSQIVNDFQKGDIAEGYSVSREKKESFPLTVTSAQKNPTAFYLCASSPRGRGEQAGELFFGEGSRLTVL.

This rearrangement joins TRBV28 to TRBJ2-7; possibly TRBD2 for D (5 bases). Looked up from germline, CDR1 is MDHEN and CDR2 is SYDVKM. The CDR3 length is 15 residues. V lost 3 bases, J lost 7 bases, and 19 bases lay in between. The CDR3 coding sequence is TGTGCCAGCAGTTTGGGCGGGTCCGGCTGGGGAGAGCAGTACTTC. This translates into CASSLGGSGWGEQYF. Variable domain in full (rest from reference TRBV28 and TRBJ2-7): DVKVTQSSRYLVKRTGEKVFLECVQDMDHENMFWYRQDPGLGLRLIYFSYDVKMKEKGDIPEGYSVSREKKERFSLILESASTNQTSMYLCASSLGGSGWGEQYFGPGTRLTVT.

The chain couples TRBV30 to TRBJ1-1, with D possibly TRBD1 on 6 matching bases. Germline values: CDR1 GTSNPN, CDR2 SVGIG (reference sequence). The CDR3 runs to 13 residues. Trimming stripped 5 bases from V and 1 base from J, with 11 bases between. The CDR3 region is CAWSKQGNTEAFF. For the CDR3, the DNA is TGTGCCTGGTCCAAACAGGGGAACACTGAAGCTTTCTTT.

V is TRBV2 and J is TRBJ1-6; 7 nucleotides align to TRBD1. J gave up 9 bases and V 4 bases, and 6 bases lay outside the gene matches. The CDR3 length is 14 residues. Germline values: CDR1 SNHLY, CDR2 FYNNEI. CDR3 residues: CASSGQGLGSPLHF. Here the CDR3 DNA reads TGTGCCAGCAGTGGACAGGGATTAGGTTCACCCCTCCACTTT.

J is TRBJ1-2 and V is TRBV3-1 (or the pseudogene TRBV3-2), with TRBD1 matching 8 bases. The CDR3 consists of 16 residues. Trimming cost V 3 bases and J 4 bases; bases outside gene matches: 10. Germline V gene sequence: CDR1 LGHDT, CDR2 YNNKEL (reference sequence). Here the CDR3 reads CASSHPEDRATYGYTF. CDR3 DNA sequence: TGTGCCAGCAGCCATCCTGAGGACAGGGCGACCTATGGCTACACCTTC.

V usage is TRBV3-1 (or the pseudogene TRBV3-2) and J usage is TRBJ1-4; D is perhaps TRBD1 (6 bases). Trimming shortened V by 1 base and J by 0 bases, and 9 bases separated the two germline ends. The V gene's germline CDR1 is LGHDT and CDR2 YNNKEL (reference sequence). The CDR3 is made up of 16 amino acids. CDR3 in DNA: TGTGCCAGCAGCCAAGGGGGGCCTGCAACTAATGAAAAACTGTTTTTT. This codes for CASSQGGPATNEKLFF.

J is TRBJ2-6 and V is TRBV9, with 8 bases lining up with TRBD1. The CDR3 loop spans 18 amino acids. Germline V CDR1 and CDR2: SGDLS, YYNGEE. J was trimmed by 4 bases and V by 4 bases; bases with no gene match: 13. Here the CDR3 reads CASSSRTGQAIGANVLTF. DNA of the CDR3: TGTGCCAGCAGCTCTCGGACAGGGCAAGCAATAGGGGCCAACGTCCTGACTTTC.

Written as DNA, the CDR3 is TGTGCCAGCAGCAGGGACAGGGTTCAAGAGACCCAGTACTTC. This sequence encodes CASSRDRVQETQYF. The rearrangement uses TRBV5-6 and TRBJ2-5, with 9 bases fitting TRBD1. This CDR3 region has 14 residues. With V trimmed by 4 bases and J by 2 bases, 3 bases remained unmatched. Germline V gene lookup returns CDR1 SGHDT and CDR2 YYEEEE.